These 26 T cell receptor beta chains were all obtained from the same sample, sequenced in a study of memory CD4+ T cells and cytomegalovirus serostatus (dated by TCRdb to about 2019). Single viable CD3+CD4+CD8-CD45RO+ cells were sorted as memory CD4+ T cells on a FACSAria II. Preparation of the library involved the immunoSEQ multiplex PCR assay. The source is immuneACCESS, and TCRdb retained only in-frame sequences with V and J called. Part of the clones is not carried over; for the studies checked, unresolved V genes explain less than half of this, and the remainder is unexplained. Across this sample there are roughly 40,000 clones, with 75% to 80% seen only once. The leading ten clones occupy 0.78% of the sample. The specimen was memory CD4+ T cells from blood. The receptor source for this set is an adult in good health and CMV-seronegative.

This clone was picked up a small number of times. The CDR3 sequence: CAWSSSFGGLDTEAFF. CDR3 bases: TGTGCCTGGAGTTCAAGTTTTGGGGGTCTCGACACTGAAGCTTTCTTT. The gene calls are TRBV30 and TRBJ1-1; D is perhaps TRBD1 (5 bases). The germline gives CDR1 GTSNPN, CDR2 SVGIG (reference sequence). CDR3 size: 16 residues. V lost 2 bases and J 3 bases, leaving 19 bases between the germline ends.

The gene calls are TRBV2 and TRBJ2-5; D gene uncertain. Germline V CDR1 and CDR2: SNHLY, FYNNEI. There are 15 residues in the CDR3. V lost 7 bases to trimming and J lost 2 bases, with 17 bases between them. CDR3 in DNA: TGTGCCAGCATTATAAGCCGAACTGGTCAAGAGACCCAGTACTTC. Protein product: CASIISRTGQETQYF.

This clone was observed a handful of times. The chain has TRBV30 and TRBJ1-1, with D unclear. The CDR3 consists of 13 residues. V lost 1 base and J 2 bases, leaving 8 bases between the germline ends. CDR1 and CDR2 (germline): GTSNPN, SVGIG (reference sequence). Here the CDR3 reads CAWSDNSNTEAFF. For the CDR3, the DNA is TGTGCCTGGAGTGACAACAGCAACACTGAAGCTTTCTTT.

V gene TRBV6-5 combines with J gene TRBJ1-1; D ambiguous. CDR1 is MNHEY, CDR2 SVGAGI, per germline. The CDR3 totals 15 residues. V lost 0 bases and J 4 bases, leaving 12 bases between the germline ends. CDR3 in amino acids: CASSYSGWGSTEAFF. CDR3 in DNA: TGTGCCAGCAGTTACTCGGGGTGGGGAAGCACTGAAGCTTTCTTT.

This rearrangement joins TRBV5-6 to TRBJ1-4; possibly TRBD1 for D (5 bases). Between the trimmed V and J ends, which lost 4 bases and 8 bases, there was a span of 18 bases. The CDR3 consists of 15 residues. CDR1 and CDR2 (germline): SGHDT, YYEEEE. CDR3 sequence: CASSPGDLSWEKLFF. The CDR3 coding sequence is TGTGCCAGCAGCCCGGGGGATCTATCTTGGGAAAAACTGTTTTTT.

In nucleotides, the CDR3 is TGTGCCAGTAGTCCTCAGGGGTATAGCACAGATACGCAGTATTTT. It codes for CASSPQGYSTDTQYF. The chain is built from TRBV19 and TRBJ2-3; maybe TRBD1 (6 bases). Germline V gene data show CDR1 as LNHDA and CDR2 as SQIVND (reference sequence). V lost 5 bases and J lost 0, with 12 bases in between. The CDR3 has 15 residues.

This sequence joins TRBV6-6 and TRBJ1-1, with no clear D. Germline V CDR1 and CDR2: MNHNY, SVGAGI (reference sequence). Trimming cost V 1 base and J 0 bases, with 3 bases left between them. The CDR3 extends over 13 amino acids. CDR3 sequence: CASSYFLNTEAFF. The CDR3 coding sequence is TGTGCCAGCAGTTACTTTTTGAACACTGAAGCTTTCTTT.

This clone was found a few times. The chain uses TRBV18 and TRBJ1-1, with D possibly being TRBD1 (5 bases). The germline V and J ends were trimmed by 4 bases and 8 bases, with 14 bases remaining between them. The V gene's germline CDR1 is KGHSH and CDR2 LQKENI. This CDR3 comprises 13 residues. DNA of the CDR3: TGTGCCAGCTCACACCTAGACAGTTCAGAAGCTTTCTTT. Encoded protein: CASSHLDSSEAFF.

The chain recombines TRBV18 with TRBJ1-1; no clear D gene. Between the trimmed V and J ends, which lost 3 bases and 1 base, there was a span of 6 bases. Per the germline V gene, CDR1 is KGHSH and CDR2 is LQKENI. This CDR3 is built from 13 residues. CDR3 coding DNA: TGTGCCAGCTCACCGCAATGGAACACTGAAGCTTTCTTT. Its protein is CASSPQWNTEAFF. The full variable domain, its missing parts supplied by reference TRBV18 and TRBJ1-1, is NAGVMQNPRHLVRRRGQEARLRCSPMKGHSHVYWYRQLPEEGLKFMVYLQKENIIDESGMPKERFSAEFPKEGPSILRIQQVVRGDSAAYFCASSPQWNTEAFFGQGTRLTVV.

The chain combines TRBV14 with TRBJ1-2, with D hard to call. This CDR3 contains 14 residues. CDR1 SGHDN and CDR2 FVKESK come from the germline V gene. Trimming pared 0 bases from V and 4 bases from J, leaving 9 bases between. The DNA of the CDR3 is TGTGCCAGCAGCCAAGATAGGACGGGCTATGGCTACACCTTC. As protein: CASSQDRTGYGYTF.

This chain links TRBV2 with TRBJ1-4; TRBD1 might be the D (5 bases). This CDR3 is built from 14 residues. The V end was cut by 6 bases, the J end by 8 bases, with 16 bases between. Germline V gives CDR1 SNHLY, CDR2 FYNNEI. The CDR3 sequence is CASRGTSRIEKLFF. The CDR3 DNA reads TGTGCCAGCAGAGGGACTTCTCGAATCGAAAAACTGTTTTTT. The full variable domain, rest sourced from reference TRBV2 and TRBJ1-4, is EPEVTQTPSHQVTQMGQEVILRCVPISNHLYFYWYRQILGQKVEFLVSFYNNEISEKSEIFDDQFSVERPDGSNFTLKIRSTKLEDSAMYFCASRGTSRIEKLFFGSGTQLSVL.

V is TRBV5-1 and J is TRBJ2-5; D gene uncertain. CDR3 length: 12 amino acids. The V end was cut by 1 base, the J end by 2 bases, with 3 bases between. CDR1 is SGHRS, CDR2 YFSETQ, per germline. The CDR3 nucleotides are TGCGCCAGCAGCTTGCGGCAAGAGACCCAGTACTTC. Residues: CASSLRQETQYF. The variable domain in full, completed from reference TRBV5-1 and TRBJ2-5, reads KAGVTQTPRYLIKTRGQQVTLSCSPISGHRSVSWYQQTPGQGLQFLFEYFSETQRNKGNFPGRFSGRQFSNSRSEMNVSTLELGDSALYLCASSLRQETQYFGPGTRLLVL.

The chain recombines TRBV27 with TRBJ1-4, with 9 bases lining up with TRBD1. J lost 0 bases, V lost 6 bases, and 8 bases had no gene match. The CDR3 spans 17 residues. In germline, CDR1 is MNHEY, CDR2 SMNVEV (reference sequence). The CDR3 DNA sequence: TGTGCCAGCAGCCCCATGGGACAGGGAGCAACTAATGAAAAACTGTTTTTT. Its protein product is CASSPMGQGATNEKLFF.

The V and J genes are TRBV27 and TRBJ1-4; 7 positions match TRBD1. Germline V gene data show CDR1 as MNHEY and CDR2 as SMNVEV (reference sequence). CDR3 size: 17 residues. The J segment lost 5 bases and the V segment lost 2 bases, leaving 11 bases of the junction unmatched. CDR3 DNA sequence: TGTGCCAGCAGTTTAGGGGCAGGGGGGCGCCGGAATGAAAAACTGTTTTTT. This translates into CASSLGAGGRRNEKLFF.

The CDR3 region is CASSLDPTVSVGYTF. The CDR3 region has the DNA TGTGCCAGCAGCTTAGATCCCACAGTCTCGGTTGGCTACACCTTC. The chain couples TRBV11-2 to TRBJ1-2; D not resolved. Trimming took off 0 bases at V and 7 bases at J, with 15 bases between the two ends. This CDR3 has 15 amino acids. Germline V gene sequence: CDR1 SGHAT, CDR2 FQNNGV.

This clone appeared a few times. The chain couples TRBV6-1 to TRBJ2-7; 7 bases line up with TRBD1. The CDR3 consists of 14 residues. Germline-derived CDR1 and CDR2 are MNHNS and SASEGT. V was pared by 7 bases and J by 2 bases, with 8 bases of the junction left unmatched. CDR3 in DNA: TGTGCCAGCATCGAAAGGGGGCGCCCCTACGAGCAGTACTTC. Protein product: CASIERGRPYEQYF.

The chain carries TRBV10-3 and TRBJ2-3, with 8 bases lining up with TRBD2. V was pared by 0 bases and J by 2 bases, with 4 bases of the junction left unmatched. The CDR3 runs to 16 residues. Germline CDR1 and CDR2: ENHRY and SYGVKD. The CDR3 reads CAISESTGGDTDTQYF. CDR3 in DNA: TGTGCCATCAGTGAGTCCACCGGGGGGGACACAGATACGCAGTATTTT.

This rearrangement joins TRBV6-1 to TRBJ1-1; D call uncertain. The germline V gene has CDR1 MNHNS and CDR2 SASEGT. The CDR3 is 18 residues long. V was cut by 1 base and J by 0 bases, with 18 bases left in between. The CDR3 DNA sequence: TGTGCCAGCAGTGAAGGGTCAGGACCCCTTGACATGAACACTGAAGCTTTCTTT. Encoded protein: CASSEGSGPLDMNTEAFF.

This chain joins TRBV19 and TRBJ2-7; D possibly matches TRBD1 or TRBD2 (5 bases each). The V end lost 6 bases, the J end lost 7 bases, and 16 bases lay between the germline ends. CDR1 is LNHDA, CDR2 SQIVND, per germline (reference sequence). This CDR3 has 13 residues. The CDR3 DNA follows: TGTGCCAGTAGCCCCGGACGGGGCGGAGAGCAGTACTTC. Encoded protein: CASSPGRGGEQYF.

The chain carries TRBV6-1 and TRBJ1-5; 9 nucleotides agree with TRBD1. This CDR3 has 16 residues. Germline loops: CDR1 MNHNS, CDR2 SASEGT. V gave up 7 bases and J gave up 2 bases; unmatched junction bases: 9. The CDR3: CASIETGGSGNQPQHF. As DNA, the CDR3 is TGTGCCAGCATTGAGACAGGGGGATCGGGCAATCAGCCCCAGCATTTT.

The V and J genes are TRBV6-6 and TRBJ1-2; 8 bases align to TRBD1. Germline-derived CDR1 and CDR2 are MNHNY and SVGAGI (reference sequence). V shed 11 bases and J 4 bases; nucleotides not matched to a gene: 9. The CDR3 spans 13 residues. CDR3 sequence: CAGWTGLSYGYTF. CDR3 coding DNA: TGTGCCGGGTGGACAGGGTTGTCCTATGGCTACACCTTC.

CDR3 protein: CASRKGSSSYNEQFF. In DNA form, the CDR3 reads TGTGCCAGCAGAAAGGGGTCGAGCTCCTACAATGAGCAGTTCTTC. The V gene is TRBV6-1, the J gene TRBJ2-1; D perhaps matches TRBD1 (5 bases). V shed 6 bases and J shed 0 bases, with 12 bases lying between them. This CDR3 has 15 amino acids. In germline, CDR1 is MNHNS, CDR2 SASEGT.

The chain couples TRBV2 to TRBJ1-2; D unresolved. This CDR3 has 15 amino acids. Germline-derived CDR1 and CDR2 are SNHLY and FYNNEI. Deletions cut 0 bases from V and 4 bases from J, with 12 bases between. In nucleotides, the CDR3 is TGTGCCAGCAGTGAAGCGGGCACCATTCTCTATGGCTACACCTTC. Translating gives CASSEAGTILYGYTF.

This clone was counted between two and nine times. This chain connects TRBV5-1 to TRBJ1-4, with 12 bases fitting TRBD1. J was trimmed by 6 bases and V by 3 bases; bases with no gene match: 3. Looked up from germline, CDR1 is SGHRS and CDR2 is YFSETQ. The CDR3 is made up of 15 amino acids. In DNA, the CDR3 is TGCGCCAGCAGCTGGGGGACAGGGGGCGATGAAAAACTGTTTTTT. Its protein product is CASSWGTGGDEKLFF.

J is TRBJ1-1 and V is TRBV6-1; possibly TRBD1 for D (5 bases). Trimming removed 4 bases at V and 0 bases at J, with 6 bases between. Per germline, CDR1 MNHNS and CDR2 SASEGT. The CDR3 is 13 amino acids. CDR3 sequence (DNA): TGTGCCAGCAGTGCGACAGTGAACACTGAAGCTTTCTTT. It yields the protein CASSATVNTEAFF.

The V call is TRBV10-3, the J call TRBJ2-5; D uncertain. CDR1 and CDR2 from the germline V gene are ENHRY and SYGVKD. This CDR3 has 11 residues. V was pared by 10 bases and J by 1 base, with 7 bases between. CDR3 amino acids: CATSIQETQYF. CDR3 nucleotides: TGTGCCACCTCGATCCAAGAGACCCAGTACTTC.